This is a list of T cell receptor beta chains from one sample in a study of T cells in Graves' hyperthyroidism and ophthalmopathy. TCRdb re-analysed the multiplex PCR reads in MiXCR, keeping a single row per CDR3 protein. The sample includes over 500,000 distinct CDR3 sequences, about 16% of them seen just once. Input material: blood. These receptors originate from a woman in her thirties with Graves' ophthalmopathy. CDR3s include the opening cysteine and the closing phenylalanine or tryptophan. Fields, in order: D gene, J gene, clone size, V gene, CDR3 DNA, CDR3 protein. A D gene is named only where the DNA matches it firmly. Some rows mark clone size as missing; the rest say once, few, many or name a class of expanded clone.

>TRBD2|TRBJ2-3|many|TRBV7-2
TGTGCCAGCAGCGTACAAGCGGGAGTCACAGATACGCAGTATTTT
CASSVQAGVTDTQYF
>NA|TRBJ1-2|few|TRBV6-1
TGTGCCAGCATTGACAGCGTCACCTATGGCTACACCTTC
CASIDSVTYGYTF
>TRBD2|TRBJ2-1|few|TRBV6-1
TGTGCCAGCAGTGAACTAGCGGAGATCAATGAGCAGTTCTTC
CASSELAEINEQFF
>NA|TRBJ2-5|NA|TRBV28
TGTGCCAGCAGTTTACCGGGGGCGGTCGAGGAGACCCAGTACTTC
CASSLPGAVEETQYF
>TRBD1|TRBJ1-5|NA|TRBV28
TGTGCCAGCAGTCCTCCGGGACAGAACAGCAATCAGCCCCAGCATTTT
CASSPPGQNSNQPQHF
>NA|TRBJ2-7|NA|TRBV19
TGTGCCAGTAGTATGCAGGGTGGGACCTACGAGCAGTACTTC
CASSMQGGTYEQYF
>TRBD2|TRBJ2-7|NA|TRBV7-2
TGTGCCAGCAGCTTAGGCGGGAGGGCCTGCGAGCAGTACTTC
CASSLGGRACEQYF
>NA|TRBJ2-7|NA|TRBV7-6
TGTGCCAGCAGCTTAGGGGCGGGTCCCAACGAGCAGTACTTC
CASSLGAGPNEQYF
>NA|TRBJ2-5|many|TRBV2
TGTGCCAGCAGTGAACAGCCGAAAGAGACCCAGTACTTC
CASSEQPKETQYF
>NA|TRBJ1-1|many|TRBV5-1
TGCGCCAGCAGCTTGGGGGCGGCCGCCACTGAAGCTTTCTTT
CASSLGAAATEAFF
>NA|TRBJ1-5|many|TRBV28
TGTGCCAGCACTCAGGGGACCAATCAGCCCCAGCATTTT
CASTQGTNQPQHF
>NA|TRBJ2-1|few|TRBV6-2/TRBV6-3
TGTGCCAGCAGTTCCGGTAGCGGCAATGAGCAGTTCTTC
CASSSGSGNEQFF
>TRBD2|TRBJ2-1|NA|TRBV3-1
TGTGCCAGCAGATCTGAGCGGGATCACTACAATGAGCAGTTCTTC
CASRSERDHYNEQFF
>NA|TRBJ1-5|many|TRBV12-3/TRBV12-4
TGTGCCAGCAGTCCCCGGCCCGGAGGGAATCAGCCCCAGCATTTT
CASSPRPGGNQPQHF
>NA|TRBJ1-1|many|TRBV20-1
TGCAGTGCCGACAGACAGCCTGAAGCTTTCTTT
CSADRQPEAFF
>TRBD2|TRBJ2-7|NA|TRBV5-4
TGTGCCAGCAGCCAAGGTCTAGCGGGACCTCGGGAGCAGTACTTC
CASSQGLAGPREQYF
>NA|TRBJ1-5|NA|TRBV7-8
TGTGCCAGCAGCTTAGTGCCCGGCAATCAGCCCCAGCATTTT
CASSLVPGNQPQHF
>NA|TRBJ1-1|few|TRBV28
TGTGCCAGCGTACTTTCGGGGACATTCTTTGGTCGGGAAGCTTTCTTT
CASVLSGTFFGREAFF
>NA|TRBJ2-1|many|TRBV28
TGTGCCAGTCGAAAACAGGGTGGTTCCTACAATGAGCAGTTCTTC
CASRKQGGSYNEQFF
>TRBD1|TRBJ1-5|NA|TRBV6-1
TGTGCCAGCAGAGTGGGACAGGGGATCAATCAGCCCCAGCATTTT
CASRVGQGINQPQHF
>NA|TRBJ2-7|many|TRBV27
TGTGCCAGCAGTTTTGGACCACCATCCTACGAGCAGTACTTC
CASSFGPPSYEQYF
>TRBD1|TRBJ1-2|NA|TRBV6-2/TRBV6-3
TGTGCCAGCAGTACTCCGACAGGGCGAAACTATGGCTACACCTTC
CASSTPTGRNYGYTF
>NA|TRBJ2-1|many|TRBV7-3
TGTGCCAGCAGCTTAGGGTACTTCGAGAATGAGCAGTTCTTC
CASSLGYFENEQFF
>TRBD1|TRBJ1-5|few|TRBV6-1
TGTGCCAGCACCTTTCGGGACAGCCTCCGGGGATATAGCAATCAGCCCCAGCATTTT
CASTFRDSLRGYSNQPQHF
>NA|TRBJ2-3|few|TRBV2
TGTGCCATCACGGCGCGCGCAGATACGCAGTATTTT
CAITARADTQYF
>TRBD2|TRBJ2-1|many|TRBV20-1
TGCAGTGCTAGAGAAGCGGGAGGCTCTTACAATGAGCAGTTCTTC
CSAREAGGSYNEQFF
>NA|TRBJ2-2|NA|TRBV18
TGTGCCAGCTCACCACCGGCAGCCAACACCGGGGAGCTGTTTTTT
CASSPPAANTGELFF
>TRBD2|TRBJ2-7|many|TRBV20-1
TGCAGTGCTAGACGGGGACTAGGCTACGAGCAGTACTTC
CSARRGLGYEQYF
>NA|TRBJ1-4|many|TRBV28
TGTGCCAGCAGTTTATTCTCCCCCCGAAAACTGTTTTTT
CASSLFSPRKLFF
>NA|TRBJ2-3|NA|TRBV6-2/TRBV6-3
TGTGCCAGCAGTTACTCGACGCCCCCGGGTTCAGATACGCAGTATTTT
CASSYSTPPGSDTQYF
>NA|TRBJ2-7|few|TRBV20-1
TGCAGTGCTATCGCCTACGAGCAGTACTTC
CSAIAYEQYF
>NA|TRBJ2-2|few|TRBV20-1
TGCAGTGCCAAGACAGGCTTCCCACGGGGGGAGCTGTTTTTT
CSAKTGFPRGELFF
>NA|TRBJ1-2|NA|TRBV19
TGTGCCAGTGGCGGGACACCGAACTATGGCTACACCTTC
CASGGTPNYGYTF
>NA|TRBJ2-3|NA|TRBV5-1
TGCGCCAGCAGCGGCCCTGGGTCGGGGCCGCAGTATTTT
CASSGPGSGPQYF
>TRBD2|TRBJ2-3|many|TRBV20-1
TGCAGTGCTCAGGGGCGGGAGGGCACAGATACGCAGTATTTT
CSAQGREGTDTQYF
>NA|TRBJ1-2|many|TRBV4-3
TGCGCCAGCAGCCAAGAGAGCGGGCCGCTATATGGCTACACCTTC
CASSQESGPLYGYTF
>NA|TRBJ2-5|many|TRBV15
TGTGCCACCAGCCGGTCAAGGGCCGAGCGGGAGACCCAGTACTTC
CATSRSRAERETQYF
>TRBD2|TRBJ2-2|NA|TRBV5-1
TGCGCCAGCCAGCCGGGACTAGCGGGAGGCGGCACCGGGGAGCTGTTTTTT
CASQPGLAGGGTGELFF
>NA|TRBJ2-1|NA|TRBV5-1
TGCGCCAGCAGCTTGTTGACGGGGGAAATCTCCTACAATGAGCAGTTCTTC
CASSLLTGEISYNEQFF
>NA|TRBJ2-5|few|TRBV6-5
TGTGCCAGCAGTTACAGTCCGGAGGGGTCCCAAGAGACCCAGTACTTC
CASSYSPEGSQETQYF
>TRBD1|TRBJ1-3|many|TRBV20-1
TGCAGTGCTAGAGAAGGGGGCTCCTTTGGAAACACCATATATTTT
CSAREGGSFGNTIYF
>NA|TRBJ2-1|NA|TRBV18
TGTGCCAGCTCACGACCCGGGGACTCCTACAATGAGCAGTTCTTC
CASSRPGDSYNEQFF
>NA|TRBJ1-1|NA|TRBV6-4
TGTGCCAGCAGTGCCCACCCAGGGCGGCTCCCGAACACTGAAGCTTTCTTT
CASSAHPGRLPNTEAFF
>NA|TRBJ1-5|few|TRBV10-3
TGTGCCATCAGTGAGTCAGGTCAGCCCCAGCATTTT
CAISESGQPQHF